This entry lists 18 T cell receptor beta chains sequenced from one sample in a study of OX40 agonist ivuxolimab in advanced cancers. Sequencing was performed with immunoSEQ multiplex PCR; in TCRdb, only in-frame clones are kept and a portion is missing. The table lists roughly 50,000 clones, 75% to 90% of them singletons. Sequenced here: CD4+ or CD8+ T cells sorted from blood, sampled in a trial of the OX40 agonist ivuxolimab. These receptors came from an adult with an advanced solid tumor such as melanoma, head and neck, liver or kidney cancer.

There are a few counts of this clone. The chain is built from TRBV2 and TRBJ1-6; TRBD1 might be the D (5 bases). Germline lookup yields CDR1 SNHLY and CDR2 FYNNEI. The CDR3 is made up of 14 amino acids. Trimming pared 3 bases from V and 8 bases from J, leaving 11 bases between. The CDR3 is CASSESGRDSPLHF. CDR3 sequence (DNA): TGTGCCAGCAGTGAGTCAGGGAGGGATTCACCCCTCCACTTT.

This chain connects TRBV5-1 to TRBJ1-2; D possibly corresponds to TRBD1 (6 bases). The CDR3 sequence is 15 residues long. V dropped 4 bases and J dropped 0 bases, with 13 bases sitting between them. Germline lookup yields CDR1 SGHRS and CDR2 YFSETQ. CDR3 protein: CASSPGGGSNYGYTF. For the CDR3, the DNA is TGCGCCAGCAGCCCTGGCGGGGGCTCTAACTATGGCTACACCTTC.

This clone was detected once. This chain uses TRBV2 with TRBJ2-1; either TRBD1 or TRBD2 may fit D (5 bases each). Trimming removed 7 bases at V and 8 bases at J, with 18 bases between. The CDR3 sequence is 14 residues long. Germline values: CDR1 SNHLY, CDR2 FYNNEI. The CDR3 reads CASTEGSFRDEQFF. The CDR3 DNA is TGTGCCAGCACCGAGGGGTCTTTTCGGGATGAGCAGTTCTTC.

The CDR3 region has the DNA TGTGCCAGCAGTTACGAGGGACGGTACACTGAAGCTTTCTTT. Its translation: CASSYEGRYTEAFF. The rearrangement uses TRBV6-5 and TRBJ1-1; TRBD1 might be the D (5 bases). Trimming shortened V by 2 bases and J by 3 bases, and 10 bases separated the two germline ends. CDR1 is MNHEY, CDR2 SVGAGI, per germline. The CDR3 has 14 residues.

The chain joins TRBV2 to TRBJ1-3, with D perhaps TRBD1 (6 bases). Trimming removed 9 bases from V and 3 bases from J, with 12 bases in between. CDR1 SNHLY and CDR2 FYNNEI come from the germline V gene. This CDR3 has 13 residues. CDR3 sequence reads: CASATGFGNTIYF. CDR3 DNA: TGTGCCAGTGCGACAGGATTTGGAAACACCATATATTTT.

This chain links TRBV7-7 with TRBJ2-1; no firm D call. V was clipped by 1 base and J by 6 bases, with 7 bases between them. CDR3 length: 13 amino acids. CDR1 is SSHAT and CDR2 is FNYEAQ in the germline V gene (reference sequence). The CDR3 loop is CASSLGWSNEQFF. The DNA of the CDR3 is TGTGCCAGCAGCTTAGGATGGAGCAATGAGCAGTTCTTC.

As regards this clone: This same CDR3 is encoded by further DNA sequences in the sample. V is TRBV6-5 and J is TRBJ2-3; D could derive from TRBD1 or TRBD2 (5 bases each). The CDR3 loop spans 12 amino acids. Germline CDR1 and CDR2: MNHEY and SVGAGI. The germline V and J ends were trimmed by 6 bases and 6 bases, with 10 bases remaining between them. The CDR3 region has the DNA TGTGCCAGCAGCCTACGGGGCGATACGCAGTATTTT. As protein: CASSLRGDTQYF.

The chain has TRBV11-2 and TRBJ1-1, with TRBD1 matching 8 bases. The V segment lost 0 bases and the J segment 1 base; nucleotides outside the gene matches: 4. The CDR3 is 16 amino acids. Germline loops: CDR1 SGHAT, CDR2 FQNNGV. The CDR3 coding sequence is TGTGCCAGCAGCTTAGATCCCGGGACAGGGAACACTGAAGCTTTCTTT. It encodes CASSLDPGTGNTEAFF. Combining the CDR3 with reference TRBV11-2 and TRBJ1-1 gives the whole variable domain EAGVAQSPRYKIIEKRQSVAFWCNPISGHATLYWYQQILGQGPKLLIQFQNNGVVDDSQLPKDRFSAERLKGVDSTLKIQPAKLEDSAVYLCASSLDPGTGNTEAFFGQGTRLTVV.

V usage is TRBV2 and J usage is TRBJ2-6; TRBD1 agrees at 7 bases. V lost 7 bases to trimming and J lost 0 bases; unmatched junction nucleotides: 9. Germline CDR1 and CDR2: SNHLY and FYNNEI. CDR3 size: 17 residues. The DNA of the CDR3 is TGTGCCAGCATTGCCCTGGACAGGCTCTCTGGGGCCAACGTCCTGACTTTC. Translation: CASIALDRLSGANVLTF.

The J gene is TRBJ2-1, the V gene TRBV6-1; a weak D match, TRBD2 (6 bases). This CDR3 spans 21 amino acids. The V end was cut by 1 base, the J end by 0 bases, with 25 bases between. CDR1 MNHNS and CDR2 SASEGT come from the germline V gene. This CDR3 reads CASSEGFWVSIRRGSYNEQFF. CDR3 coding DNA: TGTGCCAGCAGTGAAGGGTTTTGGGTGTCAATCAGGAGGGGCTCCTACAATGAGCAGTTCTTC.

The chain joins TRBV7-9 to TRBJ2-1; the match to TRBD1 covers 8 bases. CDR1 is SEHNR, CDR2 FQNEAQ, per germline (reference sequence). The CDR3 covers 16 residues. Unmatched junction bases numbered 22, after V lost 5 bases and J lost 16 bases. The CDR3 reads CASSPVVDRANNFAFF. CDR3 DNA: TGTGCCAGCAGCCCCGTAGTGGACAGGGCAAACAACTTCGCTTTCTTC.

This chain joins TRBV13 and TRBJ1-2; 9 bases map to TRBD1. The germline V gene has CDR1 PRHDT and CDR2 FYEKMQ (reference sequence). CDR3 length equals 14 residues. V gave up 7 bases and J gave up 6 bases; unmatched junction bases: 9. The CDR3 DNA sequence: TGTGCCAGCAAGAACAGGGGGCGTGGGGATGGCTACACCTTC. Its translation: CASKNRGRGDGYTF.

This clone was picked up one time. The chain links TRBV29-1 to TRBJ2-1, with 7 bases identical to TRBD1. The CDR3 totals 11 residues. Germline CDR1 and CDR2: SQVTM and ANQGSEA. Trimming took 7 bases from V and 10 from J; bases not matched to a gene: 7. CDR3 sequence reads: CSARQGWEQFF. CDR3 nucleotides: TGCAGCGCAAGACAGGGATGGGAGCAGTTCTTC.

The chain recombines TRBV28 with TRBJ1-1, with 10 bases lining up with TRBD1. Germline CDR1 reads MDHEN; CDR2 reads SYDVKM. The CDR3 extends over 16 amino acids. The J segment lost 8 bases and the V segment lost 5 bases, leaving 14 bases of the junction unmatched. The CDR3 nucleotides read TGTGCCAGCAGTGGAGGCGGGACAGGGGCGGCTCCGGAAGCTTTCTTT. Translating gives CASSGGGTGAAPEAFF.

This rearrangement joins TRBV19 to TRBJ2-6, with 10 bases identical to TRBD1. The CDR3 is made up of 19 amino acids. Trimming cost V 5 bases and J 1 base; bases outside gene matches: 11. Germline CDR1 reads LNHDA; CDR2 reads SQIVND (reference sequence). The chain's CDR3 is CASSPNPGTGASGANVLTF. CDR3 in DNA: TGTGCCAGTAGTCCGAACCCCGGGACAGGGGCATCTGGGGCCAACGTCCTGACTTTC.

This clone was picked up one time. The chain employs TRBV7-2 and TRBJ1-1, with D unclear. Germline CDR1 reads SGHTA; CDR2 reads FQGNSA. V lost 7 bases, J lost 0 bases, and 9 bases lay in between. The CDR3 is 13 residues long. The CDR3 spells CASTQTLNTEAFF. The CDR3 DNA is TGTGCCAGCACCCAGACTCTGAACACTGAAGCTTTCTTT.

The chain employs TRBV7-6 and TRBJ2-1, with D possibly being TRBD2 (6 bases). The CDR3 is 14 amino acids. Germline CDR1 reads SGHVS; CDR2 reads FNYEAQ. Trimming left V 0 bases short and J 8 bases short, with 11 bases between. CDR3 bases: TGTGCCAGCAGCTTAGCACTAGCCACCGATGAGCAGTTCTTC. It codes for CASSLALATDEQFF.

Note on this clone: The junction departs from the called germline gene at one end, perhaps through a read error. The CDR3 region has the DNA TGCGCCAACAGCTGGGGGGGACAGAGCTCTGGAAACACCATATATTTT. Translating gives CANSWGGQSSGNTIYF. The gene calls are TRBV5-1 and TRBJ1-3, with 7 positions matching TRBD1. From germline, CDR1 is SGHRS and CDR2 YFSETQ. The CDR3 is 16 residues long.